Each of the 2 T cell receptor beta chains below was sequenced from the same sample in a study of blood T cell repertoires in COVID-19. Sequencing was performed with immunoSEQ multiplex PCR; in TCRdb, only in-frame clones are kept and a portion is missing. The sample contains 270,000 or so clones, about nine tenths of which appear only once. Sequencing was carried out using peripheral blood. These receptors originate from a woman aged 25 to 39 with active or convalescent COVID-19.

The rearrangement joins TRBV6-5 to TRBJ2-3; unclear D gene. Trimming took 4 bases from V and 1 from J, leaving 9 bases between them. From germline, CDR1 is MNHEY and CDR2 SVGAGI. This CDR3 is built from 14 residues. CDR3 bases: TGTGCCAGCAGTTCCGACACTCGCACAGATACGCAGTATTTT. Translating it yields CASSSDTRTDTQYF.

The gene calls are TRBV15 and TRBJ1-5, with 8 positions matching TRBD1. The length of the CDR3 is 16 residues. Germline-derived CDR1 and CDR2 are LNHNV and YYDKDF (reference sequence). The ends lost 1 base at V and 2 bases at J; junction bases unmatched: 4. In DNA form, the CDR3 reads TGTGCCACCAGCAGAGGTACAGGGGGAGGCAATCAGCCCCAGCATTTT. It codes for CATSRGTGGGNQPQHF.